This T cell receptor (beta chain) derives from a study of shared clonotypes between healthy human individuals. V was clipped by 5 bases and J by 6 bases; unmatched bases: 12. From germline, CDR1 is SGHAT and CDR2 FQNNGV. This CDR3 has 16 residues. Data came from immunoSEQ multiplex PCR; TCRdb stores just in-frame clones and leaves some out. The sample holds some 1.5 million clones, around 98% seen once. Sequenced: naive CD4+ T cells sorted from blood. The subset was: CD45RA+ positively selected. The chain couples TRBV11-2 to TRBJ2-1; TRBD2 matches at 8 bases. This clonotype originated in a man younger than 40 in good health. CDR3 sequence (DNA): TGTGCCAGCAGCCCAGTAGCGGGGAGGCTGGCCAATGAGCAGTTCTTC. The encoded protein is CASSPVAGRLANEQFF.